This T cell receptor (beta chain) was recovered during a study of T cells in localized non-small cell lung cancer. Regarding the study as a whole: Only one tumor region went through sequencing, so heterogeneity may still be there. Uninvolved adjacent lung showed peak T cell clonality, exceeding tumor.

This clone was seen once. The antigen is not known. Sequencing used immunoSEQ multiplex PCR; TCRdb keeps in-frame clones, though not all of them. The sample includes some 560 clones, around a quarter of them seen just once. The V gene's germline CDR1 is SGHRS and CDR2 YFSETQ. With V trimmed by 5 bases and J by 4 bases, 9 bases remained unmatched. The CDR3 loop spans 15 amino acids. The sample here was lung tumor tissue, taken before any cancer treatment. The clonotype was recovered from a woman aged 40 to 75 with stage II squamous cell lung carcinoma. The V and J genes are TRBV5-1 and TRBJ1-3, with 7 bases matching TRBD1. Here the CDR3 DNA reads TGCGCCAGCAGTCGGGAGGGGGCCGAGGGAAACACCATATATTTT. This codes for CASSREGAEGNTIYF.